These T cell receptor beta chains were read from a single sample in a study of cytomegalovirus exposure and HLA in healthy donors. Sequencing was performed with immunoSEQ multiplex PCR; in TCRdb, only in-frame clones are kept and a portion is missing. This table has fewer than 250,000 clones, around 90% appearing once. Sample: PBMCs. The receptors here all came from a woman under 30 in good health and CMV-seronegative. CDR3s include the opening cysteine and the closing phenylalanine or tryptophan. Fields, in order: CDR3 DNA, CDR3 protein, V gene, clone size, D gene, J gene. The D gene is left open where the match is weak. Clone size is shown for a subset of rows, as once, few, many or a class of expanded clone.

DNA: TGCGCCAGCAGCCTTCTCGAAGCGGCCTCTGGAAACACCATATATTTT
CDR3: CASSLLEAASGNTIYF
V: TRBV5-1
size: NA
D: NA
J: TRBJ1-3

DNA: TGTGCCAGTCGGACAGGGGCTCCCGGGGAGCTGTTTTTT
CDR3: CASRTGAPGELFF
V: TRBV6-1
size: NA
D: TRBD1
J: TRBJ2-2

DNA: TGTTCCAGCAGCCCTGCTCCGGGACAGGGACGGGAAAAACTGTTTTTT
CDR3: CSSSPAPGQGREKLFF
V: TRBV7-9
size: NA
D: TRBD1
J: TRBJ1-4

DNA: TGTGCCAGCGTCTCTGGTGCGGGTAACTATGGCTACACCTTC
CDR3: CASVSGAGNYGYTF
V: TRBV6-6
size: NA
D: NA
J: TRBJ1-2

DNA: TGTGCCAGTAGTATCGGCGGGGGGCAAGGTGAGCAGTTCTTC
CDR3: CASSIGGGQGEQFF
V: TRBV19
size: NA
D: TRBD2
J: TRBJ2-1

DNA: TGTGCCAGTAGTATAACGTTCAGGGCGAGCAAAAACATTCAGTACTTC
CDR3: CASSITFRASKNIQYF
V: TRBV19
size: NA
D: NA
J: TRBJ2-4

DNA: TGTGCCACCAGGGAGAGGGAGACCCAGTACTTC
CDR3: CATRERETQYF
V: TRBV2
size: few
D: NA
J: TRBJ2-5

DNA: TGTGCCAGCAGCTCCACGACTAGCGGGAGAACGTACGAGCAGTACTTC
CDR3: CASSSTTSGRTYEQYF
V: TRBV4-2
size: NA
D: TRBD2
J: TRBJ2-7

DNA: TGTGCCAGCAGTAACCCCCCCTCAGGGGAGCAGTACTTC
CDR3: CASSNPPSGEQYF
V: TRBV6-6
size: NA
D: NA
J: TRBJ2-7

DNA: TGTGCCAGCAGCTTGGGACAGGGGGCCGGAAATTCACCCCTCCACTTT
CDR3: CASSLGQGAGNSPLHF
V: TRBV5-4
size: NA
D: TRBD1
J: TRBJ1-6

DNA: TGTGCCAGCAGCCGCTCGAGGGGGGGACCCTGGGAGCAGTACTTC
CDR3: CASSRSRGGPWEQYF
V: TRBV27
size: NA
D: NA
J: TRBJ2-7

DNA: TGTGCCAGCAGCCAAGAATGGCAGAGGACTGAAGCTTTCTTT
CDR3: CASSQEWQRTEAFF
V: TRBV4-2
size: NA
D: NA
J: TRBJ1-1

DNA: TGTGCCAGTAGTCCAGGGGTTAATCAGCCCCAGCATTTT
CDR3: CASSPGVNQPQHF
V: TRBV19
size: NA
D: NA
J: TRBJ1-5

DNA: TGTGCCAGCAGTCCTAACGGGGGTTCAACTGAAGCTTTCTTT
CDR3: CASSPNGGSTEAFF
V: TRBV27
size: NA
D: NA
J: TRBJ1-1

DNA: TGTGCCAGCTCACCACCGCTGCCCGGGGGACCAAATCAGCCCCAGCATTTT
CDR3: CASSPPLPGGPNQPQHF
V: TRBV18
size: NA
D: NA
J: TRBJ1-5

DNA: TGCGCCAGCAGCCCCGTACGGACCCGGGGGACCTCCTATAATTCACCCCTCCACTTT
CDR3: CASSPVRTRGTSYNSPLHF
V: TRBV5-1
size: NA
D: NA
J: TRBJ1-6

DNA: TGTGCCCTCCACGGTAGCACAGATACGCAGTATTTT
CDR3: CALHGSTDTQYF
V: TRBV30
size: NA
D: NA
J: TRBJ2-3

DNA: TGCAGCGTTGGGGGTCTGGACGGTGGGAGGGTTTACGAGCAGTACTTC
CDR3: CSVGGLDGGRVYEQYF
V: TRBV29-1
size: NA
D: TRBD2
J: TRBJ2-7

DNA: TGTGCCAGCAGGCCGGGGTCGGGAACCTACGAGCAGTACTTC
CDR3: CASRPGSGTYEQYF
V: TRBV11-3
size: NA
D: NA
J: TRBJ2-7

DNA: TGTGCCAGCTCACCCAGGGAGGGCTCCTACGAGCAGTACTTC
CDR3: CASSPREGSYEQYF
V: TRBV18
size: NA
D: TRBD2
J: TRBJ2-7

DNA: TGTGCCAGCAGCTCGGGAGGGGGCACTGAAGCTTTCTTT
CDR3: CASSSGGGTEAFF
V: TRBV7-6
size: NA
D: NA
J: TRBJ1-1

DNA: TGTGCCAGCCGCCGTGATGGGGGCGGAGAGACCCAGTACTTC
CDR3: CASRRDGGGETQYF
V: TRBV27
size: NA
D: NA
J: TRBJ2-5

DNA: TGTGCCAGCTGGGGGGGGATCACTGAAGCTTTCTTT
CDR3: CASWGGITEAFF
V: TRBV28
size: NA
D: NA
J: TRBJ1-1

DNA: TGTGCCAGCAGCTTTGGGCAGAGCAATCGGCCCCAGCATTTT
CDR3: CASSFGQSNRPQHF
V: TRBV5-6
size: NA
D: NA
J: TRBJ1-5

DNA: TGTGCCAGCTCCCTAGACAGAGGCAATCAGCCCCAGCATTTT
CDR3: CASSLDRGNQPQHF
V: TRBV18
size: NA
D: NA
J: TRBJ1-5

DNA: TGCGCCAGCAGCTTACCCGGAGGGGATGGCTACACCTTC
CDR3: CASSLPGGDGYTF
V: TRBV7-9
size: NA
D: NA
J: TRBJ1-2

DNA: TGTGCCAGCTCACCGACAGGGTCTAACTATGGCTACACCTTC
CDR3: CASSPTGSNYGYTF
V: TRBV18
size: NA
D: TRBD1
J: TRBJ1-2

DNA: TGCGCCAGCAGTACCCCTGGAGAAGAGACCCAGTACTTC
CDR3: CASSTPGEETQYF
V: TRBV10-2
size: few
D: NA
J: TRBJ2-5

DNA: TGTGCCAGCAGCCATTCGGACAGGGCGAATGGCGAGCAGTACTTC
CDR3: CASSHSDRANGEQYF
V: TRBV4-2
size: NA
D: TRBD1
J: TRBJ2-7

DNA: TGTGCCAGCAGCACACTAACCTACGAGCAGTACTTC
CDR3: CASSTLTYEQYF
V: TRBV6-1
size: NA
D: NA
J: TRBJ2-7

DNA: TGTGCCAGCAGTTCCAGGACAGGGGTGAATTCACCCCTCCACTTT
CDR3: CASSSRTGVNSPLHF
V: TRBV28
size: NA
D: TRBD1
J: TRBJ1-6

DNA: TGCGCCAGCAGCCAAGATGTGGGACAGGGGGCCTACGAGCAGTACTTC
CDR3: CASSQDVGQGAYEQYF
V: TRBV4-3
size: once
D: TRBD1
J: TRBJ2-7

DNA: TGTGCCAGCAGCTTAGACTCAGGGGTAAATCAGCCCCAGCATTTT
CDR3: CASSLDSGVNQPQHF
V: TRBV7-2
size: NA
D: NA
J: TRBJ1-5

DNA: TGCAGCGTACCCGACAGGGCGAGGCAAGAGACCCAGTACTTC
CDR3: CSVPDRARQETQYF
V: TRBV29-1
size: NA
D: TRBD1
J: TRBJ2-5

DNA: TGTGCCAGTAGTATACCGGGGGGCGAAGCTTTCTTT
CDR3: CASSIPGGEAFF
V: TRBV19
size: NA
D: NA
J: TRBJ1-1

DNA: TGTGCCAGCAGCCCAGGGACAGGGGGCGAAGGCGAGCAGTACTTC
CDR3: CASSPGTGGEGEQYF
V: TRBV7-2
size: once
D: TRBD1
J: TRBJ2-7

DNA: TGTGCCAGCAGCGTAGAACATTCCACTGAAGCTTTCTTT
CDR3: CASSVEHSTEAFF
V: TRBV9
size: NA
D: NA
J: TRBJ1-1

DNA: TGTGCCAGCAGCTTAATGGGGGGTCCCTCTGGGGCCAACGTCCTGACTTTC
CDR3: CASSLMGGPSGANVLTF
V: TRBV11-2
size: NA
D: NA
J: TRBJ2-6

DNA: TGCGCCAGCAGCCAACGTGGGACAGGGGAAGTCTACGAGCAGTACTTC
CDR3: CASSQRGTGEVYEQYF
V: TRBV4-1
size: NA
D: TRBD1
J: TRBJ2-7

DNA: TGTGCCTGGAGTGGGACAGGGTCTCGAGAAAAACTGTTTTTT
CDR3: CAWSGTGSREKLFF
V: TRBV30
size: NA
D: TRBD1
J: TRBJ1-4

DNA: TGTGCCAGCAGCTTGTTGTTGGGACTAGCGGGAGGTGGTAGGACAGATACGCAGTATTTT
CDR3: CASSLLLGLAGGGRTDTQYF
V: TRBV5-4
size: NA
D: TRBD2
J: TRBJ2-3

DNA: TGTGCCAGCAGTGAAGCGAGCAGGGGCAATCAGCCCCAGCATTTT
CDR3: CASSEASRGNQPQHF
V: TRBV2
size: NA
D: NA
J: TRBJ1-5

DNA: TGTGCCAGCAGCCACATCCGGGACAGGGGAAGTCGCACTGAAGCTTTCTTT
CDR3: CASSHIRDRGSRTEAFF
V: TRBV6-8
size: NA
D: TRBD1
J: TRBJ1-1

DNA: TGTGCCAGCAGCCTAGCGGGCCTAGAAGAGACCCAGTACTTC
CDR3: CASSLAGLEETQYF
V: TRBV5-6
size: NA
D: TRBD2
J: TRBJ2-5

DNA: TGTGCCAGCAGTTCCGGGGGAGCGGGAGAGACCCAGTACTTC
CDR3: CASSSGGAGETQYF
V: TRBV5-6
size: once
D: NA
J: TRBJ2-5

DNA: TGTGCCAGCAGCTCAGGACAGGGGGTCACCTACGAGCAGTACTTC
CDR3: CASSSGQGVTYEQYF
V: TRBV11-1
size: NA
D: TRBD1
J: TRBJ2-7

DNA: TGTGCCAGCAGCCTCCTAGGAAACTCCTACAATGAGCAGTTCTTC
CDR3: CASSLLGNSYNEQFF
V: TRBV14
size: NA
D: NA
J: TRBJ2-1

DNA: TGTGCCAGCACCGCGGGAGTCACAGATACGCAGTATTTT
CDR3: CASTAGVTDTQYF
V: TRBV5-8
size: NA
D: TRBD2
J: TRBJ2-3

DNA: TGTGCCAGCAGCGTACAGGGGTCCCTAGCCAAAAACATTCGGTACTTC
CDR3: CASSVQGSLAKNIRYF
V: TRBV5-8
size: NA
D: TRBD1
J: TRBJ2-4

DNA: TGTGCCAGCAGGGAGCAGACTACTAACTATGGCTACACCTTC
CDR3: CASREQTTNYGYTF
V: TRBV2
size: NA
D: NA
J: TRBJ1-2